Sequencing of this TCR beta chain was carried out in a study of control samples from healthy donors and cancer patients. This table comes from immunoSEQ multiplex PCR, and its TCRdb copy is limited to in-frame clones, with some not included. The profile covers about 140,000 clones, with more than 90% appearing a single time and over 9% taken by the ten largest. This clone has a single count. The CDR3 is 15 residues long. Germline CDR1 and CDR2: LGHDT and YNNKEL (reference sequence). Trimming cost V 4 bases and J 2 bases; bases outside gene matches: 7. The material sequenced was blood. V usage is TRBV3-1 (or the pseudogene TRBV3-2) and J usage is TRBJ1-1; 7 nucleotides match TRBD1. The clonotype was recovered from a man aged 25 to 45 in good health. CDR3 nucleotide sequence: TGTGCCAGCAGCCTAAGGGACAGTTTTAACACTGAAGCTTTCTTT. Translated, it gives CASSLRDSFNTEAFF.